This section outlines one TCR beta chain sequence together with its context. Its antigen remains unidentified. Primers for the PCR totalled 60 Vbeta and 13 Jbeta. The table came from immunoSEQ multiplex PCR; TCRdb's copy has only in-frame clones and leaves some out. The sample includes about 150,000 clones, about three quarters of them seen just once. The data derive from a study of cytomegalovirus exposure and HLA in healthy donors. Broader study findings: In a later analysis, specific HLA alleles were associated with 15,000 to 20,000 TCR beta sequences at a 0.05 false discovery rate. The authors later found HLA-associated TCR beta chains more clonally expanded than equally common others.

From germline, CDR1 is LGHNA and CDR2 YNFKEQ. This CDR3 contains 17 residues. V lost 3 bases to trimming and J lost 8 bases; unmatched junction nucleotides: 11. This clonotype was sampled from a middle-aged woman in good health and CMV-seropositive. Sequencing was done on a sample of PBMCs. The rearrangement links TRBV4-2 to TRBJ2-2; 11 bases align to TRBD1. CDR3 coding DNA: TGTGCCAGCAGCCACATACGGACAGGGGGCCCCGGTGGGGAGCTGTTTTTT. Its protein is CASSHIRTGGPGGELFF.